This T cell receptor beta chain was found in a study of metastatic and nonmetastatic thyroid tumors. In the study overall: The study looked at repertoires side by side in blood and in tumor or nodule tissue from malignant and benign thyroid patients.

CDR3 size: 15 residues. V lost 5 bases and J lost 1; bases outside the gene matches: 7. All patients were untreated before thyroid surgery. In the authors' methods: A classifier for distant metastasis in papillary thyroid cancer was constructed using CDR3 differences observed across clinicopathological groups. Using MiXCR, TCRdb reanalyzed the PCR reads. The V and J calls and clone size come from TCRdb's table, not from the authors' own analysis. Altogether about 24,000 clones are present, 13% being singletons, with the ten largest covering roughly an eighth. Study findings and constraints: For both blood and tumor, malignant thyroid tumors reportedly showed significantly higher TCR beta diversity than benign nodules did.

In the case of this clone: Its cognate antigen is unknown.

The rearrangement uses TRBV12-3 or TRBV12-4 and TRBJ1-1; TRBD1 agrees at 7 bases. The sequenced material came from blood. This receptor was taken from a female donor with papillary thyroid cancer or a benign thyroid nodule (not recorded which). Some clones in this sample may be carry-over from other donors' samples. The CDR3 region has the DNA TGTGCCAGCAGTCTGCGACAGGGCAGGAACACTGAAGCTTTCTTT. Translating gives CASSLRQGRNTEAFF.